This passage covers 25 T cell receptor beta chains from one sample sequenced in a study of blood T cell repertoires in COVID-19. The protocol was immunoSEQ multiplex PCR, while the TCRdb copy is restricted to in-frame clones and leaves out a portion. Here the sample spans hundreds of thousands of clones, about 84% being singletons. Sequencing input: PBMCs or T cells enriched from blood (not recorded which). The receptors originated from a woman aged 50 to 60 who had recovered from COVID-19.

The V and J genes are TRBV7-4 and TRBJ2-2; 14 bases align to TRBD2. The CDR3 extends over 19 amino acids. Germline-derived CDR1 and CDR2 are SGHVT and SQSDAQ. V shed 5 bases, J shed 1 base, and the junction held 9 bases outside the gene matches. CDR3 nucleotides: TGTGCCAGCAGCAGCTCGGGACTAGCGGGAGTTCAGAACACCGGGGAGCTGTTTTTT. This gives the protein CASSSSGLAGVQNTGELFF.

The chain links TRBV2 to TRBJ1-2, with D uncertain. Germline CDR1 and CDR2: SNHLY and FYNNEI. V dropped 2 bases and J dropped 5 bases, with 6 bases sitting between them. The CDR3 consists of 12 residues. The CDR3 DNA sequence: TGTGCCAGCAGTGAACAGGTTTATGGCTACACCTTC. Protein: CASSEQVYGYTF.

The rearrangement joins TRBV9 to TRBJ2-1; TRBD2 aligns across 7 bases. Germline V gene lookup returns CDR1 SGDLS and CDR2 YYNGEE. After removal of 0 bases from V and 9 bases from J, the junction contained 15 bases not matched to a gene. The CDR3 contains 17 residues. The CDR3 DNA is TGTGCCAGCAGCGTAGTGTCCGGGCGGGGGAGGGAAGGTGAGCAGTTCTTC. Amino acids: CASSVVSGRGREGEQFF. The entire variable domain, with the rest obtained from reference TRBV9 and TRBJ2-1, is as follows: DSGVTQTPKHLITATGQRVTLRCSPRSGDLSVYWYQQSLDQGLQFLIQYYNGEERAKGNILERFSAQQFPDLHSELNLSSLELGDSALYFCASSVVSGRGREGEQFFGPGTRLTVL.

The gene calls are TRBV24-1 and TRBJ1-5; D gene uncertain. Germline CDR1 and CDR2: KGHDR and SFDVKD. CDR3 length: 14 residues. This chain's CDR3 is CPYRWGGSNQPQHF. CDR3 nucleotides: TGTCCGTACCGATGGGGAGGGAGCAATCAGCCCCAGCATTTT.

This chain uses TRBV28 with TRBJ2-4; D gene ambiguous. Germline CDR1 reads MDHEN; CDR2 reads SYDVKM. The V end lost 3 bases, the J end lost 6 bases, and 9 bases lay between the germline ends. The length of the CDR3 is 13 residues. The CDR3, as DNA: TGTGCCAGCAGTTTTAGTGCAGGAAACATTCAGTACTTC. Translated: CASSFSAGNIQYF.

As concerns this clone: At one end, the junction sequence differs from germline, possibly due to a read error. This rearrangement joins TRBV5-4 to TRBJ1-2; possible D gene TRBD1, 6 bases. The CDR3 is 12 residues long. CDR1 SGHNT and CDR2 YYREEE come from the germline V gene (reference sequence). Written as DNA, the CDR3 is TGTGCCAGCAGCTTGGCGGGGGGGGGCGTCCGCTTC. It yields the protein CASSLAGGGVRF.

This clone was seen a handful of times. The chain combines TRBV6-5 with TRBJ1-6; D remains unclear. This CDR3 contains 13 residues. CDR1 and CDR2 (germline): MNHEY, SVGAGI. Trimming cost V 5 bases and J 6 bases, with 8 bases left between them. The CDR3 nucleotides are TGTGCCAGCAGTCAAAACAGTAATTCACCCCTCCACTTT. It yields the protein CASSQNSNSPLHF.

The rearrangement links TRBV4-1 to TRBJ2-1, with 11 positions matching TRBD2. The germline gives CDR1 MGHRA, CDR2 YSYEKL. This CDR3 is 16 amino acids long. V trimming: 3 bases; J trimming: 4 bases; junction bases outside the gene matches: 5. The CDR3 spells CASSQISGGGYNEQFF. As DNA, the CDR3 is TGCGCCAGCAGCCAGATTAGCGGGGGGGGATACAATGAGCAGTTCTTC.

The gene calls are TRBV11-3 and TRBJ2-3; TRBD2 matches at 11 bases. This CDR3 is built from 16 residues. The V segment lost 6 bases and the J segment 4 bases; nucleotides outside the gene matches: 9. CDR1 and CDR2 from the germline V gene are SGHNT and YENEEA. In DNA, the CDR3 is TGTGCCAGCAGAGAAATAGCGGGGGGGCGGTCAGATACGCAGTATTTT. Encoded protein: CASREIAGGRSDTQYF.

The chain employs TRBV19 and TRBJ2-2, with TRBD2 matching over 8 bases. The CDR3 runs 16 residues. Germline CDR1 LNHDA, CDR2 SQIVND (reference sequence). The junction had 6 bases not matched to a gene; V was cut back by 6 bases and J by 0 bases. The CDR3 coding sequence is TGTGCCAGTAGCCGTCGTAGCGGGGCGAACACCGGGGAGCTGTTTTTT. Translation gives CASSRRSGANTGELFF.

This clone has just one count. Compared with germline, one end of the junction differs, possibly owing to a read error. V usage is TRBV5-4 and J usage is TRBJ1-4; 7 nucleotides agree with TRBD1. Germline values: CDR1 SGHNT, CDR2 YYREEE (reference sequence). There are 14 residues in the CDR3. The CDR3 bases are TGTGCCAGCACCTTGAATCAGGGGGATGAAAAACTGTTTTTT. Translation gives CASTLNQGDEKLFF.

The chain uses TRBV14 and TRBJ1-3; D remains ambiguous. Trimming took off 1 base at V and 5 bases at J, with 12 bases between the two ends. This CDR3 has 15 amino acids. CDR1 SGHDN and CDR2 FVKESK come from the germline V gene. This CDR3 is CASSQVAGSRNTIYF. CDR3 nucleotide sequence: TGTGCCAGCAGCCAAGTGGCCGGGTCGAGAAACACCATATATTTT.

The rearrangement joins TRBV4-1 to TRBJ2-3, with TRBD2 matching over 12 bases. This CDR3 is built from 16 residues. Looked up from germline, CDR1 is MGHRA and CDR2 is YSYEKL. With 3 bases clipped from V and 5 bases from J, the junction kept 6 bases outside the gene matches. DNA for the CDR3: TGCGCCAGCAGCCAGGGACTAGCGGGTAGACGAGATACGCAGTATTTT. Its translation: CASSQGLAGRRDTQYF.

The chain has TRBV7-9 and TRBJ1-1; no definite D call. Trimming took 5 bases from V and 6 from J, leaving 10 bases between them. The germline V gene has CDR1 SEHNR and CDR2 FQNEAQ (reference sequence). The CDR3 is 12 residues long. CDR3 DNA sequence: TGTGCCAGCAGCCCACCCGGTCCTGAAGCTTTCTTT. Its translation is CASSPPGPEAFF.

The chain has TRBV6-5 and TRBJ2-7, with 11 bases identical to TRBD1. Trimming cost V 6 bases and J 4 bases; bases outside gene matches: 5. The CDR3 sequence is 14 residues long. Germline CDR1 MNHEY, CDR2 SVGAGI. Written as DNA, the CDR3 is TGTGCCAGCAGGGGGACAGGGGGACATTACGAGCAGTACTTC. Translating it yields CASRGTGGHYEQYF.

The chain links TRBV20-1 to TRBJ1-5, with 7 bases matching TRBD1. The CDR3 consists of 14 residues. Germline trimming cut 3 bases from V and 1 base from J; bases unmatched to any gene: 3. In germline, CDR1 is DFQATT, CDR2 SNEGSKA (reference sequence). The chain's CDR3 is CSASRGQSNQPQHF. In DNA, the CDR3 is TGCAGTGCTAGTCGGGGACAGAGCAATCAGCCCCAGCATTTT.

V gene TRBV6-2 or TRBV6-3 combines with J gene TRBJ2-2; 7 nucleotides agree with TRBD1. This CDR3 has 18 residues. In germline, CDR1 is MNHEY, CDR2 SVGEGT. With V trimmed by 0 bases and J by 4 bases, 11 bases remained unmatched. The CDR3 is CASSYSQGQAKFTGELFF. CDR3 DNA sequence: TGTGCCAGCAGTTACTCACAGGGGCAGGCCAAGTTCACCGGGGAGCTGTTTTTT.

This chain joins TRBV30 and TRBJ1-6; D is uncertain. Deletions cut 5 bases from V and 11 bases from J, with 16 bases between. The CDR3 is made up of 13 amino acids. Germline V gene sequence: CDR1 GTSNPN, CDR2 SVGIG (reference sequence). In DNA, the CDR3 is TGTGCCTGGGACTCCCGTACCGCAACACCCCTCCACTTT. This codes for CAWDSRTATPLHF.

This chain uses TRBV6-4 with TRBJ2-1; 9 bases agree with TRBD1. The junction had 5 bases not matched to a gene; V was cut back by 4 bases and J by 7 bases. CDR1 is MRHNA, CDR2 SNTAGT, per germline. The CDR3 extends over 14 amino acids. The CDR3 DNA is TGTGCCAGCAGTGTGGGGACAGGGTTGAATGAGCAGTTCTTC. Protein sequence: CASSVGTGLNEQFF.

The V and J genes are TRBV2 and TRBJ1-6, with a possible D match to TRBD1 (6 bases). Germline V gives CDR1 SNHLY, CDR2 FYNNEI. Trimming pared 8 bases from V and 9 bases from J, leaving 20 bases between. The CDR3 runs to 15 residues. CDR3 nucleotides: TGTGCCAGCCGGTGGGGGCAGCGGGGGGGTTCACCCCTCCACTTT. Protein sequence: CASRWGQRGGSPLHF.

This clone has only a few counts. The chain uses TRBV29-1 and TRBJ1-2; 10 bases align to TRBD1. Germline V gives CDR1 SQVTM, CDR2 ANQGSEA. Trimming removed 4 bases from V and 0 bases from J; junction bases left unmatched: 5. This CDR3 has 15 residues. The CDR3 DNA is TGCAGCGTTGTGACCGGGACAGGGGCTAACTATGGCTACACCTTC. This translates into CSVVTGTGANYGYTF.

The rearrangement joins TRBV4-3 to TRBJ1-2; the D gene is possibly TRBD1 (6 bases). Looked up from germline, CDR1 is LGHNA and CDR2 is YSLEER. V was shortened by 2 bases and J by 2 bases, with 12 bases between the two germline ends. This CDR3 is 15 amino acids long. The CDR3: CASSQRRTVNYGYTF. CDR3 bases: TGCGCCAGCAGCCAAAGGAGGACAGTGAACTATGGCTACACCTTC.

The rearrangement joins TRBV5-1 to TRBJ1-1; 7 nucleotides align to TRBD1. V shed 0 bases, J shed 3 bases, and the junction held 5 bases outside the gene matches. The CDR3 length is 15 residues. CDR1 is SGHRS and CDR2 is YFSETQ in the germline V gene. CDR3 nucleotides: TGCGCCAGCAGCTTGGTAGGGGGCGTGGACACTGAAGCTTTCTTT. Residues: CASSLVGGVDTEAFF.

This chain connects TRBV2 to TRBJ2-3; a weak D match, TRBD1 (6 bases). Germline lookup yields CDR1 SNHLY and CDR2 FYNNEI. V was trimmed by 7 bases and J by 0 bases, leaving 14 bases between them. CDR3 size: 15 residues. CDR3 DNA sequence: TGTGCCAGCACTGGGGGCCGCCCTAGCACAGATACGCAGTATTTT. It is translated as CASTGGRPSTDTQYF.

J is TRBJ1-1 and V is TRBV19; tentative D call: TRBD1 (5 bases). Germline V lookup: CDR1 LNHDA, CDR2 SQIVND (reference sequence). The CDR3 totals 15 residues. V lost 1 base, J lost 0 bases, and 9 bases lay in between. The CDR3 loop reads CASSIAGLMNTEAFF. CDR3 nucleotides: TGTGCCAGTAGTATAGCGGGACTGATGAACACTGAAGCTTTCTTT.